Listed here are 24 T cell receptor beta chains from one sample, sequenced in a study of radiotherapy plus CTLA-4 blockade in lung cancer. Only in-frame clones appear in the TCRdb table, and some are missing; sequencing was by immunoSEQ multiplex PCR. The data contain 39,000 or so clones, 70% to 85% of them singletons. The sequences come from peripheral blood, collected from a patient treated with radiotherapy plus ipilimumab. The receptors originated from a human donor with non-small cell lung cancer who had stable disease on radiotherapy plus ipilimumab.

The genes are TRBV19 and TRBJ1-5; 10 bases map to TRBD1. Trimming cost V 5 bases and J 7 bases; bases outside gene matches: 8. The germline CDR1 and CDR2 sequences are LNHDA and SQIVND (reference sequence). CDR3 length: 15 amino acids. Written as DNA, the CDR3 is TGTGCCAGTAGTCCGGGGACAGGGGAGAGGCAGCCCCAGCATTTT. Translating gives CASSPGTGERQPQHF.

The chain uses TRBV9 and TRBJ1-3; the D is unclear. CDR1 is SGDLS, CDR2 YYNGEE, per germline. With 0 bases removed from V and 5 bases from J, the gap between germline ends came to 9 bases. The CDR3 is 14 amino acids. In nucleotides, the CDR3 is TGTGCCAGCAGCGTAGAGGAGGGAAGAAACACCATATATTTT. Encoded protein: CASSVEEGRNTIYF. Looking up the rest from reference TRBV9 and TRBJ1-3 gives the full variable domain: DSGVTQTPKHLITATGQRVTLRCSPRSGDLSVYWYQQSLDQGLQFLIQYYNGEERAKGNILERFSAQQFPDLHSELNLSSLELGDSALYFCASSVEEGRNTIYFGEGSWLTVV.

The genes are TRBV19 and TRBJ1-5; weak D call: TRBD1 (6 bases). The V end was cut by 6 bases, the J end by 3 bases, with 21 bases between. There are 17 residues in the CDR3. Germline assignment: CDR1 LNHDA and CDR2 SQIVND (reference sequence). The DNA of the CDR3 is TGTGCCAGTAGCCCAAAAACTCAGGGGAAGGTCAATCAGCCCCAGCATTTT. Residues: CASSPKTQGKVNQPQHF.

The J gene is TRBJ2-3, the V gene TRBV12-5, with 8 nucleotides matching TRBD2. Germline V gene lookup returns CDR1 LGHNT and CDR2 FRNRAP. CDR3 length: 17 amino acids. V was clipped by 1 base and J by 1 base; unmatched bases: 7. This CDR3 is CASGLGVRGGGTDTQYF. The DNA of the CDR3 is TGTGCTAGTGGTTTGGGGGTTCGGGGGGGCGGCACAGATACGCAGTATTTT.

J is TRBJ2-3 and V is TRBV10-1, with 14 bases lining up with TRBD2. J was trimmed by 1 base and V by 6 bases; bases with no gene match: 15. Germline-derived CDR1 and CDR2 are WNHNN and SYGVQD (reference sequence). This CDR3 has 20 amino acids. For the CDR3, the DNA is TGCGCCAGCAGACCACCCGGGACTAGCGGGGGAGAGGTAGGCACAGATACGCAGTATTTT. Amino acid sequence: CASRPPGTSGGEVGTDTQYF.

This clone was observed a few times. This chain uses TRBV5-6 with TRBJ1-3; D call uncertain. CDR1 SGHDT and CDR2 YYEEEE come from the germline V gene. CDR3 size: 12 residues. The ends were cut back, 3 bases at V and 6 bases at J, with 7 bases in the middle. For the CDR3, the DNA is TGTGCCAGCAGCTCCGACGAAAACACCATATATTTT. This sequence encodes CASSSDENTIYF.

The chain links TRBV7-9 to TRBJ2-1, with D maybe TRBD2 (6 bases). Trimming left V 0 bases short and J 3 bases short, with 9 bases between. Per germline, CDR1 SEHNR and CDR2 FQNEAQ (reference sequence). The CDR3 sequence is 15 residues long. This chain's CDR3 is CASSLAGTYYNEQFF. CDR3 nucleotides: TGTGCCAGCAGCTTAGCGGGGACTTACTACAATGAGCAGTTCTTC.

CDR3 loop: CASSETGGWNTGELFF. In DNA, the CDR3 is TGCGCCAGCAGTGAGACAGGGGGCTGGAACACCGGGGAGCTGTTTTTT. The J gene is TRBJ2-2, the V gene TRBV10-1; 9 nucleotides align to TRBD1. Germline CDR1 reads WNHNN; CDR2 reads SYGVQD (reference sequence). The CDR3 totals 16 residues. V dropped 2 bases and J dropped 1; count of bases not matched to a gene: 2.

The genes are TRBV28 and TRBJ1-3; D not resolved. The V end lost 2 bases, the J end lost 6 bases, and 14 bases lay between the germline ends. Germline V gene data show CDR1 as MDHEN and CDR2 as SYDVKM. The CDR3 sequence is 15 residues long. CDR3 sequence: CASSLGGRRENTIYF. In nucleotides, the CDR3 is TGTGCCAGCAGTTTAGGAGGGAGAAGGGAAAACACCATATATTTT.

This clone has a handful of counts. The V call is TRBV10-3, the J call TRBJ1-1; D gene ambiguous. Deletions cut 4 bases from V and 10 bases from J, with 13 bases between. CDR3 length: 12 amino acids. The germline V gene encodes CDR1 ENHRY and CDR2 SYGVKD. The CDR3 protein is CAISAQETRAFF. CDR3 DNA sequence: TGTGCCATCAGTGCGCAGGAGACAAGAGCTTTCTTT.

CDR3: CASSPRRGYEQYF. The DNA for the CDR3 is TGTGCCAGCTCCCCCCGGCGGGGGTACGAGCAGTACTTC. The chain combines TRBV18 with TRBJ2-7; TRBD2 matches 7 bases. In germline, CDR1 is KGHSH, CDR2 LQKENI. The CDR3 totals 13 residues. V lost 6 bases, J lost 4 bases, and 6 bases stayed unmatched.

The V call is TRBV5-5, the J call TRBJ1-6, with 8 bases identical to TRBD1. The junction had 6 bases not matched to a gene; V was cut back by 0 bases and J by 7 bases. CDR1 and CDR2 (germline): SGHKS, YYEKEE (reference sequence). This CDR3 contains 16 residues. In nucleotides, the CDR3 is TGTGCCAGCAGCTTGGACGGACAGGGAGGGAATTCACCCCTCCACTTT. Translating it yields CASSLDGQGGNSPLHF.

The genes are TRBV6-4 and TRBJ1-4; no firm D call. V was cut by 0 bases and J by 3 bases, with 8 bases left in between. CDR3 length equals 15 residues. Germline lookup yields CDR1 MRHNA and CDR2 SNTAGT. CDR3 region: CASSDSGGSNEKLFF. CDR3 coding DNA: TGTGCCAGCAGTGACTCGGGCGGATCTAATGAAAAACTGTTTTTT.

The V gene is TRBV30, the J gene TRBJ2-7, with no clear D. The germline gives CDR1 GTSNPN, CDR2 SVGIG (reference sequence). Trimming left V 2 bases short and J 3 bases short, with 11 bases between. The CDR3 covers 13 residues. Here the CDR3 reads CAWSIGKNYEQYF. In DNA form, the CDR3 reads TGTGCCTGGAGTATAGGCAAAAACTACGAGCAGTACTTC. The entire variable domain, with the rest obtained from reference TRBV30 and TRBJ2-7, is as follows: SQTIHQWPATLVQPVGSPLSLECTVEGTSNPNLYWYRQAAGRGLQLLFYSVGIGQISSEVPQNLSASRPQDRQFILSSKKLLLSDSGFYLCAWSIGKNYEQYFGPGTRLTVT.

The V gene is TRBV6-5, the J gene TRBJ1-1; D is unclear. Deletions cut 1 base from V and 4 bases from J, with 10 bases between. The CDR3 has 14 amino acids. CDR1 is MNHEY, CDR2 SVGAGI, per germline. The CDR3 is CASSYLGKSTEAFF. DNA for the CDR3: TGTGCCAGCAGTTACTTGGGAAAGAGCACTGAAGCTTTCTTT.

The chain couples TRBV27 to TRBJ1-1, with TRBD1 matching 10 bases. Trimming cost V 6 bases and J 5 bases; bases outside gene matches: 3. CDR1 is MNHEY, CDR2 SMNVEV, per germline (reference sequence). The CDR3 totals 13 residues. The CDR3 nucleotides are TGTGCCAGCAGAAGGACAGGGGGGACTGAAGCTTTCTTT. This translates into CASRRTGGTEAFF.

The V and J genes are TRBV7-2 and TRBJ1-5; D possibly corresponds to TRBD1 (6 bases). The V end was cut by 5 bases, the J end by 3 bases, with 11 bases between. Germline V lookup: CDR1 SGHTA, CDR2 FQGNSA. This CDR3 has 14 amino acids. In DNA, the CDR3 is TGTGCCAGCAGCCCATACAGGGTCAATCAGCCCCAGCATTTT. Translation gives CASSPYRVNQPQHF.

This chain links TRBV7-8 with TRBJ2-1, with 10 bases identical to TRBD1. Germline CDR1 is SGHVS and CDR2 is FQNEAQ. CDR3 length: 16 amino acids. The V gene end was trimmed by 5 bases and the J gene end by 4 bases; junction bases not matched to a gene: 8. CDR3 in DNA: TGTGCCAGCAGCGCCCGACAGGGGGCGGGTTACAATGAGCAGTTCTTC. It encodes CASSARQGAGYNEQFF.

This clone was detected only a few times. The CDR3 here is CASSELPNTGELFF. The CDR3 DNA reads as TGTGCCAGCAGTGAGCTACCGAACACCGGGGAGCTGTTTTTT. The chain is built from TRBV6-4 and TRBJ2-2; D gene ambiguous. The germline V gene encodes CDR1 MRHNA and CDR2 SNTAGT. V lost 3 bases to trimming and J lost 0 bases, with 5 bases between them. The CDR3 consists of 14 residues.

The chain uses TRBV11-2 and TRBJ2-5, with 8 bases fitting TRBD1. The CDR3 is 15 residues long. Trimming cost V 1 base and J 2 bases; bases outside gene matches: 3. Germline assignment: CDR1 SGHAT and CDR2 FQNNGV. The CDR3 reads CASSLGDRFQETQYF. CDR3 nucleotides: TGTGCCAGCAGCTTAGGGGACAGGTTTCAAGAGACCCAGTACTTC.

The chain joins TRBV28 to TRBJ1-4, with D tentatively TRBD1 (5 bases). Germline CDR1 MDHEN, CDR2 SYDVKM. Trimming removed 8 bases from V and 6 bases from J, with 16 bases in between. The CDR3 extends over 14 amino acids. The CDR3 is CASGVRQSYEKLFF. The CDR3 DNA follows: TGTGCCAGCGGCGTACGACAGTCGTATGAAAAACTGTTTTTT. The variable domain in full, with the rest retrieved from reference TRBV28 and TRBJ1-4, is DVKVTQSSRYLVKRTGEKVFLECVQDMDHENMFWYRQDPGLGLRLIYFSYDVKMKEKGDIPEGYSVSREKKERFSLILESASTNQTSMYLCASGVRQSYEKLFFGSGTQLSVL.

The chain carries TRBV7-2 and TRBJ1-2; 8 positions agree with TRBD1. The CDR3 extends over 13 amino acids. After removal of 4 bases from V and 4 bases from J, the junction contained 2 bases not matched to a gene. Per the germline V gene, CDR1 is SGHTA and CDR2 is FQGNSA. CDR3 coding DNA: TGTGCCAGCAGCTCCAGGGGGCCCTATGGCTACACCTTC. Translating it yields CASSSRGPYGYTF.

The CDR3 spells CASSGSLPGELFF. The DNA of the CDR3 is TGCGCCAGCAGCGGATCCCTCCCCGGGGAGCTGTTTTTT. J is TRBJ2-2 and V is TRBV4-3; D unresolved. Germline V CDR1 and CDR2: LGHNA, YSLEER. The CDR3 is 13 residues long. V was shortened by 5 bases and J by 6 bases, with 10 bases between the two germline ends.

This clone was found a few times. The chain couples TRBV10-1 to TRBJ1-2; D gene ambiguous. This CDR3 region has 13 residues. Deletions cut 2 bases from V and 2 bases from J, with 6 bases between. The germline V gene encodes CDR1 WNHNN and CDR2 SYGVQD (reference sequence). The CDR3 bases are TGCGCCAGCAGTGAGGGATCGAACTATGGCTACACCTTC. Translation gives CASSEGSNYGYTF.